Sequencing of this T cell receptor (beta chain) was carried out in a study of CD8 T cells in Susac syndrome. This clonotype was detected once. The CDR3 loop spans 16 amino acids. Trimming took 7 bases from V and 6 from J, leaving 21 bases between them. An amount of RNA that ranged from 0.5 to 1 ug was reverse transcribed with random hexamers. TCRdb re-called the immunoSEQ multiplex PCR reads through MiXCR, storing one row per CDR3 protein. This table has 100,000 to 150,000 distinct CDR3 sequences, approximately 79% appearing once. The sequence derives from a human donor with multiple sclerosis. The rearrangement joins TRBV6-7 to TRBJ2-2; tentatively, D is TRBD1 (6 bases). TRBV6-7 is identified as an open reading frame with a role that is uncertain. What was sequenced was CD8+ T cells from PBMCs. CDR3: CASKQGRKSWPGELFF. The CDR3 DNA reads as TGTGCCAGCAAACAGGGTCGGAAAAGTTGGCCCGGGGAGCTGTTTTTT.